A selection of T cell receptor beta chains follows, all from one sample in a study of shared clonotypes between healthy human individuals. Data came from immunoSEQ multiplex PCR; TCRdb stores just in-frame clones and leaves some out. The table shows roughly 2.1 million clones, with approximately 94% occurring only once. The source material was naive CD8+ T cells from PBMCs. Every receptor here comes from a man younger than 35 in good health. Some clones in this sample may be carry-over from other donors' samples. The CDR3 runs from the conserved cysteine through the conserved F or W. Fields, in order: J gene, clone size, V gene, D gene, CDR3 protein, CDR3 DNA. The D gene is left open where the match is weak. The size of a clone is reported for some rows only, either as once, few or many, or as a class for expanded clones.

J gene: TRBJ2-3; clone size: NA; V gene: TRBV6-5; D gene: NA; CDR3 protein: CASSPNSWAQYF; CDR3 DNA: TGTGCCAGCAGTCCCAACTCGTGGGCGCAGTATTTT
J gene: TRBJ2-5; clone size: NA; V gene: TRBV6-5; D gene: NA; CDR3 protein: CASSYSTSPETQYF; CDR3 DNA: TGTGCCAGCAGTTACTCTACTAGCCCAGAGACCCAGTACTTC
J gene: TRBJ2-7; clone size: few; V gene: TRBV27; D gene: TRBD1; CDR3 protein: CASSLTGGYEQYF; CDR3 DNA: TGTGCCAGCAGTTTAACAGGGGGCTACGAGCAGTACTTC
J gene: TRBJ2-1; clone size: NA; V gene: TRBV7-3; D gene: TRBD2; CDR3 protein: CASSYAGTSGRAANEQFF; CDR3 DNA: TGTGCCAGCAGCTACGCCGGGACTAGCGGGAGGGCCGCCAATGAGCAGTTCTTC
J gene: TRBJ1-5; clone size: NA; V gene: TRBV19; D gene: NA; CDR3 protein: CASSMTGYNQPQHF; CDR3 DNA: TGTGCCAGTAGTATGACAGGTTACAATCAGCCCCAGCATTTT
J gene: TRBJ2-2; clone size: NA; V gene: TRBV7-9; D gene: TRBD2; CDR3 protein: CASSSGTSGTGELFF; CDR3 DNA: TGTGCCAGCAGCTCCGGGACTAGCGGCACCGGGGAGCTGTTTTTT
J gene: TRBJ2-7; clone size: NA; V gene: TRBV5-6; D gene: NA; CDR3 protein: CASSPGLGDEQYF; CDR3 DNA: TGTGCCAGCAGCCCCGGGTTGGGGGACGAGCAGTACTTC
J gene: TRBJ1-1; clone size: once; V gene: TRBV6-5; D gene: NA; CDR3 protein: CASSYGPWGLNTEAFF; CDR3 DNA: TGTGCCAGCAGTTATGGCCCCTGGGGGTTGAACACTGAAGCTTTCTTT
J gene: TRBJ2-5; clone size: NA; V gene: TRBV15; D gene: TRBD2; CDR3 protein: CATSTPGLAGGLGAQYF; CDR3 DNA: TGTGCCACCAGCACCCCAGGGCTAGCGGGGGGCCTCGGGGCCCAGTACTTC
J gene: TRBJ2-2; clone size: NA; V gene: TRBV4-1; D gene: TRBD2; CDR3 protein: CASSQGTTREGTGELFF; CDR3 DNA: TGCGCCAGCAGCCAAGGAACCACCAGGGAGGGAACCGGGGAGCTGTTTTTT
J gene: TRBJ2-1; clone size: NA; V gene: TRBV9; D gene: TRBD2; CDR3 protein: CASSRPTSGTHNEQFF; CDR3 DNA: TGTGCCAGCAGCCGACCCACTAGCGGGACCCACAATGAGCAGTTCTTC
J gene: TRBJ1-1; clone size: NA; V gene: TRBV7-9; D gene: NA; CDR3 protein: CASSPALTLNTEAFF; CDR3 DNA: TGTGCCAGCAGCCCGGCCCTAACTCTGAACACTGAAGCTTTCTTT
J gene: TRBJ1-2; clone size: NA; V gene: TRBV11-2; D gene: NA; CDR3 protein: CASSIPRGMSYGYTF; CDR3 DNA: TGTGCCAGCAGCATCCCTCGGGGGATGAGCTATGGCTACACCTTC
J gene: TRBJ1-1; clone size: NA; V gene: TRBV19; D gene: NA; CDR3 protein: CASSGNLNTEAFF; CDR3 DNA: TGTGCCAGTAGTGGGAACTTGAACACTGAAGCTTTCTTT
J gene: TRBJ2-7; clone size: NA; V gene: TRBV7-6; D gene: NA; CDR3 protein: CASSYTDATYEQYF; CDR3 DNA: TGTGCCAGCAGCTATACGGACGCCACCTACGAGCAGTACTTC
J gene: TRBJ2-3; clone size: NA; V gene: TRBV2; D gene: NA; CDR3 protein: CASSRGRDFYTDTQYF; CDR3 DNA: TGTGCCAGCAGCCGGGGCCGGGACTTCTACACAGATACGCAGTATTTT
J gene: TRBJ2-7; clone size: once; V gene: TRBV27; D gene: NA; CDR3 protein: CASSFSATYEQYF; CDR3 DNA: TGTGCCAGCAGTTTCTCGGCTACCTACGAGCAGTACTTC
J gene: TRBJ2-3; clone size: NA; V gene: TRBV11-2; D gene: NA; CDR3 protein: CASTIGAPSTDTQYF; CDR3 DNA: TGTGCCAGCACCATTGGGGCTCCTAGCACAGATACGCAGTATTTT
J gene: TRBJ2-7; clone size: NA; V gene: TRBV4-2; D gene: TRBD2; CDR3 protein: CASSHRRGLAGVEQYF; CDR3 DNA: TGTGCCAGCAGCCATCGGAGGGGACTAGCGGGAGTCGAGCAGTACTTC
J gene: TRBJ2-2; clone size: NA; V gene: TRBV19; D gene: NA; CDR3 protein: CASRSEGQNTGELFF; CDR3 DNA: TGTGCCAGTAGGTCCGAGGGGCAGAACACCGGGGAGCTGTTTTTT
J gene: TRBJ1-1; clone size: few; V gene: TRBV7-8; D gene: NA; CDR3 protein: CASSPAPYTEAFF; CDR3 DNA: TGTGCCAGCAGCCCAGCGCCTTACACTGAAGCTTTCTTT
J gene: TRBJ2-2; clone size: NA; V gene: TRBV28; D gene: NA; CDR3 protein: CASSLTAAGELFF; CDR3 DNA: TGTGCCAGCAGTTTGACAGCGGCCGGGGAGCTGTTTTTT
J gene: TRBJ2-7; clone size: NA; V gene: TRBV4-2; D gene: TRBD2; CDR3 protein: CASSQETSGRVYEQYF; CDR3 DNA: TGTGCCAGCAGCCAAGAAACTAGCGGGAGGGTGTACGAGCAGTACTTC
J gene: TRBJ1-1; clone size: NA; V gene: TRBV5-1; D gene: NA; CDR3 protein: CASRIQGFGNTEAFF; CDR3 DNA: TGCGCCAGCAGGATACAGGGTTTCGGGAACACTGAAGCTTTCTTT
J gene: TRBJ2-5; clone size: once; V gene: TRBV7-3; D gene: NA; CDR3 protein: CASSPSGGETQYF; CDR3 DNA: TGTGCCAGCAGCCCTTCGGGCGGAGAGACCCAGTACTTC
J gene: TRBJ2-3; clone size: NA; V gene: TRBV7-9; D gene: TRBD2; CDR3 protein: CASSFFERDPTGDTQYF; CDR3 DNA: TGTGCCAGCAGCTTCTTTGAGCGGGACCCAACCGGGGATACGCAGTATTTT
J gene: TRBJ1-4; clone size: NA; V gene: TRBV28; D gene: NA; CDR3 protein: CASKTAWGREGEKLFF; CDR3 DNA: TGTGCCAGCAAGACGGCCTGGGGCAGGGAGGGTGAAAAACTGTTTTTT
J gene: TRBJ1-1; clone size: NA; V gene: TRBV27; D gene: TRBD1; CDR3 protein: CASSVLRDRGKNTEAFF; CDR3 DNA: TGTGCCAGCAGTGTCCTCCGGGACAGGGGAAAGAACACTGAAGCTTTCTTT
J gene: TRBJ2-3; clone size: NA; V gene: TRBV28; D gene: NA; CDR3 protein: CASRLTGSSTDTQYF; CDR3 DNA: TGTGCCAGCAGACTTACAGGGTCTAGCACAGATACGCAGTATTTT
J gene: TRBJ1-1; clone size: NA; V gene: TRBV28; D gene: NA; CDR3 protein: CASSSGPNTEAFF; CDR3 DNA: TGTGCCAGCAGTTCCGGACCGAACACTGAAGCTTTCTTT
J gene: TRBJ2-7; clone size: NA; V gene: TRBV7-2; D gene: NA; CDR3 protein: CASSLSEGLVFFEQYF; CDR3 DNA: TGTGCCAGCAGCTTATCAGAGGGGTTAGTGTTCTTCGAGCAGTACTTC
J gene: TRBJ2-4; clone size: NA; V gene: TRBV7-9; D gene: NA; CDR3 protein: CASSLGVGYKNIQYF; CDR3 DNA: TGTGCCAGCAGCTTAGGTGTAGGGTACAAAAACATTCAGTACTTC
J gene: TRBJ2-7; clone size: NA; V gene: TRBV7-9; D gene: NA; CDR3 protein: CASSGTGTDFSYEQYF; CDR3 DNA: TGTGCCAGCAGCGGCACCGGGACCGATTTCTCCTACGAGCAGTACTTC
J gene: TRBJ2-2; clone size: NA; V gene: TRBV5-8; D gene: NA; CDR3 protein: CASSEAGRTGELFF; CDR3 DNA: TGTGCCAGCAGCGAGGCGGGCCGGACCGGGGAGCTGTTTTTT
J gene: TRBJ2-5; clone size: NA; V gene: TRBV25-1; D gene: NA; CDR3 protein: CASGITRRGETQYF; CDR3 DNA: TGTGCCAGCGGAATCACTCGGAGAGGAGAGACCCAGTACTTC
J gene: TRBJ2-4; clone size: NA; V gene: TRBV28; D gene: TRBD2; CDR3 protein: CASSPRGGNIQYF; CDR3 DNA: TGTGCCAGCAGCCCCCGGGGGGGAAACATTCAGTACTTC
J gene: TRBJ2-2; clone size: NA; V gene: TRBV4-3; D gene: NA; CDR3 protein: CASSPGLRSTGELFF; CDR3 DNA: TGCGCCAGCAGCCCGGGACTTCGGTCTACCGGGGAGCTGTTTTTT
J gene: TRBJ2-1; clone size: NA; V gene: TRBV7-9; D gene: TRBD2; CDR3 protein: CASIQGREDPYNEQFF; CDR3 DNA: TGTGCCAGCATCCAGGGGCGGGAGGACCCCTACAATGAGCAGTTCTTC
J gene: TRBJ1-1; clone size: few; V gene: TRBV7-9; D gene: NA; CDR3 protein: CASSLGLLGGRETEAFF; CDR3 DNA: TGTGCCAGCAGCTTAGGGCTTCTCGGGGGGCGGGAGACTGAAGCTTTCTTT
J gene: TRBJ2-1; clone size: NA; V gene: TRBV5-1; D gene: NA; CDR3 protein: CASNPGSNEQFF; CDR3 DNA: TGCGCCAGCAATCCGGGATCCAATGAGCAGTTCTTC
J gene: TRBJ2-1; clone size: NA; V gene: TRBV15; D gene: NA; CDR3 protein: CATSRGEGETYNEQFF; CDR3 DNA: TGTGCCACCAGCAGGGGAGAGGGGGAAACTTACAATGAGCAGTTCTTC
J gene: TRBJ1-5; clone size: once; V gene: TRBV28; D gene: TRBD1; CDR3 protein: CASSDRVRNDQPQHF; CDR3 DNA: TGTGCCAGCAGTGACAGGGTTCGCAACGATCAGCCCCAGCATTTT
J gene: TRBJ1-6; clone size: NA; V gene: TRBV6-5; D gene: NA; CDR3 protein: CASTQAARDSPLHF; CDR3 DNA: TGTGCCAGCACCCAGGCTGCTCGGGATTCACCCCTCCACTTT
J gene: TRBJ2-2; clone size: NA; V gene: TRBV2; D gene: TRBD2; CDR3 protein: CASSDLREVRTGELFF; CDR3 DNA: TGTGCCAGCAGTGATTTGCGGGAGGTGAGGACCGGGGAGCTGTTTTTT
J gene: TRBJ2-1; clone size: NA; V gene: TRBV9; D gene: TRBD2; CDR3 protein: CASSASGRGSYNEQFF; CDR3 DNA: TGTGCCAGCAGCGCGAGCGGGAGGGGCTCCTACAATGAGCAGTTCTTC
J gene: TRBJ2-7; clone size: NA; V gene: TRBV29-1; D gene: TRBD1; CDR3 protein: CSVEDLGGQGAYEQYF; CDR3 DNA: TGCAGCGTTGAAGATCTCGGGGGACAGGGCGCCTACGAGCAGTACTTC
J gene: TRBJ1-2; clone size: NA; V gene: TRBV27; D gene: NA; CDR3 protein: CASSPIPPLTNNYGYTF; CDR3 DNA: TGTGCCAGCAGTCCCATACCCCCCCTTACAAATAACTATGGCTACACCTTC
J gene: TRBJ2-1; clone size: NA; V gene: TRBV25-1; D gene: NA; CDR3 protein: CASSVQGAYNEQFF; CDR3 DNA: TGTGCCAGCAGTGTCCAGGGAGCCTACAATGAGCAGTTCTTC
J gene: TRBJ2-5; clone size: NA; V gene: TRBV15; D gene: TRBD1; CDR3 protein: CATSSRQGAPRETQYF; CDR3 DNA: TGTGCCACCAGCAGCCGACAGGGGGCGCCCCGGGAGACCCAGTACTTC
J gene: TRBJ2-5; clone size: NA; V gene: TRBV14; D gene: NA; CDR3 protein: CASSLQETQYF; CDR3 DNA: TGTGCCAGCAGCCTCCAAGAGACCCAGTACTTC
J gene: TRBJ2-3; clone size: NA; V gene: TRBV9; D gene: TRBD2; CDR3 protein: CASRGRDTDTQYF; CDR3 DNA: TGTGCCAGCCGGGGGAGGGACACAGATACGCAGTATTTT
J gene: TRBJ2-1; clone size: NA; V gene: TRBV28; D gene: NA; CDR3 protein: CASLGLDNEQFF; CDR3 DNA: TGTGCCAGCTTGGGGCTGGACAATGAGCAGTTCTTC
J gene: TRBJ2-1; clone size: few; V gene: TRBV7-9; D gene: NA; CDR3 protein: CASSLSEQFF; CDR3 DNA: TGTGCCAGCAGCTTGAGTGAGCAGTTCTTC
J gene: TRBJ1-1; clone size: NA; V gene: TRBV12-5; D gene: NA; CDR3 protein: CASGLFRYTEAFF; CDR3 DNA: TGTGCTAGTGGTTTGTTTCGGTACACTGAAGCTTTCTTT
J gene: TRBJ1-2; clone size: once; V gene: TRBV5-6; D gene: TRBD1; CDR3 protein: CASSFRLPDRANYGYTF; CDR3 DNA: TGTGCCAGCAGCTTTCGTCTCCCGGACAGGGCTAACTATGGCTACACCTTC
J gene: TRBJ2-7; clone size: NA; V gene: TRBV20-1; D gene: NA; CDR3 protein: CSARGGYEQYF; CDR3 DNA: TGCAGTGCCCGCGGTGGGTACGAGCAGTACTTC
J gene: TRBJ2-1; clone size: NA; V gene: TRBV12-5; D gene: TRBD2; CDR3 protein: CASGPGTSGRGDEQFF; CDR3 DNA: TGTGCTAGTGGTCCAGGGACTAGCGGGAGAGGGGATGAGCAGTTCTTC
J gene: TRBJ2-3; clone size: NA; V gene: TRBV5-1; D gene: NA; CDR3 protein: CASSPLRQLADTQYF; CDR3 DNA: TGCGCCAGCAGCCCCCTTCGGCAGCTCGCAGATACGCAGTATTTT
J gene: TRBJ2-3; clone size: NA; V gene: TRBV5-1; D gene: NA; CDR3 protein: CASSLSRDYTDTQYF; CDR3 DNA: TGCGCCAGCAGCTTGAGCAGGGATTACACAGATACGCAGTATTTT